This passage covers 12 T cell receptor beta chains from one sample sequenced in a study of a mutant IDH1 vaccine in newly diagnosed glioma. For these receptors, no antigen is known. This sample's time point: week 35, safety follow-up. Topical imiquimod was applied with each vaccine dose, which held 300 ug of mutant IDH1 20-mer peptide. Sequenced by immunoSEQ multiplex PCR; TCRdb stores in-frame clones only, minus some. The top ten clones hold roughly 6.2% of a sample with around 50,000 clones, 65% to 80% of them seen once. The sequencing used PBMCs, collected from a glioma patient whose treatment included an IDH1 peptide vaccine. These receptors all come from a man in his forties with glioma.

The table lists this clone with a count of one. The chain employs TRBV27 and TRBJ1-3; D unclear. The V gene's germline CDR1 is MNHEY and CDR2 SMNVEV (reference sequence). This CDR3 comprises 13 residues. V lost 6 bases to trimming and J lost 1 base, with 7 bases between them. The CDR3 here is CASRGHSGNTIYF. The CDR3, as DNA: TGTGCCAGCAGAGGCCATTCTGGAAACACCATATATTTT.

The rearrangement links TRBV5-6 to TRBJ1-1, with no clear D. Trimming took off 2 bases at V and 4 bases at J, with 9 bases between the two ends. Per the germline V gene, CDR1 is SGHDT and CDR2 is YYEEEE. This CDR3 spans 13 amino acids. The CDR3, as DNA: TGTGCCAGCAGCTTTATAACGGGCACTGAAGCTTTCTTT. Its translation: CASSFITGTEAFF.

This chain joins TRBV27 and TRBJ1-5, with D possibly being TRBD1 (5 bases). Per the germline V gene, CDR1 is MNHEY and CDR2 is SMNVEV (reference sequence). The ends were cut back, 2 bases at V and 8 bases at J, with 10 bases in the middle. The CDR3 has 13 residues. This CDR3 reads CASSLGGTEPQHF. The CDR3 coding sequence is TGTGCCAGCAGTTTAGGGGGGACGGAGCCCCAGCATTTT.

The chain recombines TRBV6-5 with TRBJ1-2, with TRBD1 matching over 9 bases. This CDR3 has 15 amino acids. The V gene's germline CDR1 is MNHEY and CDR2 SVGAGI. V lost 4 bases, J lost 8 bases, and 11 bases stayed unmatched. The CDR3 DNA follows: TGTGCCAGCAGTTTTTCGAACAGGGGGCGTGAAGGCTACACCTTC. It is translated as CASSFSNRGREGYTF.

The chain uses TRBV5-1 and TRBJ2-7; 9 nucleotides line up with TRBD1. The V and J ends lost 3 bases and 4 bases, in that order; junction bases with no gene match: 14. This CDR3 has 17 residues. Germline CDR1 reads SGHRS; CDR2 reads YFSETQ. CDR3 residues: CASSWRTGARQGYEQYF. The CDR3 region has the DNA TGCGCCAGCAGCTGGAGGACAGGGGCCCGCCAGGGGTACGAGCAGTACTTC.

This chain connects TRBV10-3 to TRBJ2-5, with 8 positions matching TRBD2. The V segment lost 3 bases and the J segment 4 bases; nucleotides outside the gene matches: 4. Germline CDR1 is ENHRY and CDR2 is SYGVKD. The CDR3 runs 14 residues. CDR3 DNA sequence: TGTGCCATCAGTGACCCTGCGGGGGGAGAGACCCAGTACTTC. It is translated as CAISDPAGGETQYF.

A word on this clone: A read error may produce the germline difference seen at one junction end. The rearrangement uses TRBV12-5 and TRBJ2-1; no firm D call. The germline V gene encodes CDR1 LGHNT and CDR2 FRNRAP. The CDR3 has 11 amino acids. The CDR3 coding sequence is TGTGCTAGTGGCTACTACAATGAGCGGTTCTTC. It codes for CASGYYNERFF.

The chain carries TRBV30 and TRBJ1-4; 11 bases fit TRBD1. Germline V lookup: CDR1 GTSNPN, CDR2 SVGIG (reference sequence). V trimming: 4 bases; J trimming: 5 bases; junction bases outside the gene matches: 3. This CDR3 contains 14 residues. The CDR3 protein is CAWTGQGANEKLFF. The DNA for the CDR3 is TGTGCCTGGACCGGACAGGGGGCGAATGAAAAACTGTTTTTT.

This chain uses TRBV6-1 with TRBJ2-2, with D possibly being TRBD2 (5 bases). CDR1 is MNHNS and CDR2 is SASEGT in the germline V gene. The CDR3 sequence is 11 residues long. Between the trimmed V and J ends, which lost 6 bases and 6 bases, there was a span of 5 bases. The CDR3 nucleotides are TGTGCCAGCAGGGAGGCCGGGGAGCTGTTTTTT. Its translation: CASREAGELFF.

CDR3 in DNA: TGCAGCGGGACAGGGGAGGCGGGGCAGTACTTC. As protein: CSGTGEAGQYF. The V and J genes are TRBV20-1 and TRBJ2-7, with 10 bases matching TRBD1. This CDR3 contains 11 residues. Germline CDR1 is DFQATT and CDR2 is SNEGSKA (reference sequence).

The chain carries TRBV15 and TRBJ1-6; D remains unclear. V was trimmed by 0 bases and J by 6 bases, leaving 15 bases between them. In germline, CDR1 is LNHNV, CDR2 YYDKDF (reference sequence). The CDR3 covers 17 residues. The DNA for the CDR3 is TGTGCCACCAGCAGAGACCCCCGTGGTTTGAGTAATTCACCCCTCCACTTT. Protein product: CATSRDPRGLSNSPLHF.

The chain is built from TRBV7-9 and TRBJ2-2; possibly TRBD2 for D (7 bases). CDR1 and CDR2 from the germline V gene are SEHNR and FQNEAQ (reference sequence). CDR3 length: 16 amino acids. V lost 5 bases, J lost 4 bases, and 17 bases lay in between. The CDR3 nucleotides read TGTGCCAGCAGCCACCGGGCGGGGGCCGGCACCGGGGAGCTGTTTTTT. Protein product: CASSHRAGAGTGELFF.